This T cell receptor beta chain was captured in a study of cytomegalovirus exposure and HLA in healthy donors. Overall study results and limits: Specificity for CMV antigens was confirmed in vitro for a few of the CMV-associated chains.

Produced via immunoSEQ multiplex PCR; TCRdb's table is partial and in-frame only. Among about 88,000 clones listed, approximately 88% were seen once. This clone was recorded only once. The antigen is not known. The donors were members of the validation cohort comprising approximately 110 subjects, separate from the roughly 670-subject first cohort. The sequence was collected from a woman younger than 35 in good health and CMV-seropositive. Sequenced: PBMCs.

The CDR3 sequence: CATHQSGRGQPQHF. The CDR3 nucleotides read TGTGCCACCCATCAATCAGGGCGGGGGCAGCCCCAGCATTTT. V usage is TRBV28 and J usage is TRBJ1-5; maybe TRBD1 (5 bases). This CDR3 has 14 amino acids. Per the germline V gene, CDR1 is MDHEN and CDR2 is SYDVKM. V dropped 10 bases and J dropped 7 bases, with 20 bases sitting between them.